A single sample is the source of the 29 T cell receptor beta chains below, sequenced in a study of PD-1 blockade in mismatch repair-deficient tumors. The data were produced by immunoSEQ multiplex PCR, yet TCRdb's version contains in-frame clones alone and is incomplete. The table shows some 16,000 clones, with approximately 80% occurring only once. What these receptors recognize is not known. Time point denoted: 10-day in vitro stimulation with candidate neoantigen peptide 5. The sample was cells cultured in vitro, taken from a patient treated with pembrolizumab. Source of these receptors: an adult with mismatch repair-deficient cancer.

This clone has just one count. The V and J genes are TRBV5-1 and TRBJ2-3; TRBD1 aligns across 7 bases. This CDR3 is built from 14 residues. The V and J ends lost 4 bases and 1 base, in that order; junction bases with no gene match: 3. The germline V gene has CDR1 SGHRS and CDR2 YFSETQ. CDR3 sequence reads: CASSTGQGTDTQYF. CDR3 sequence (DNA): TGCGCCAGCAGCACCGGACAGGGCACAGATACGCAGTATTTT.

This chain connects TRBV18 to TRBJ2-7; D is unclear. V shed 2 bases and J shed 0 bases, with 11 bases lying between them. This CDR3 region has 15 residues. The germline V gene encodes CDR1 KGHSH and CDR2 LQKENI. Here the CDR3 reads CASSPSRDSSYEQYF. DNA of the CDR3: TGTGCCAGCTCACCAAGCCGAGACTCCTCCTACGAGCAGTACTTC. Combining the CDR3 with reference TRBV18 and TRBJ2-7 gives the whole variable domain NAGVMQNPRHLVRRRGQEARLRCSPMKGHSHVYWYRQLPEEGLKFMVYLQKENIIDESGMPKERFSAEFPKEGPSILRIQQVVRGDSAAYFCASSPSRDSSYEQYFGPGTRLTVT.

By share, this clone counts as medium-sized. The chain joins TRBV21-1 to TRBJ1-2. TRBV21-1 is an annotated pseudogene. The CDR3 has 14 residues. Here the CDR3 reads CASSKGGITIGYTF. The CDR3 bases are TGTGCCAGCAGCAAGGGCGGTATAACTATTGGCTACACCTTC.

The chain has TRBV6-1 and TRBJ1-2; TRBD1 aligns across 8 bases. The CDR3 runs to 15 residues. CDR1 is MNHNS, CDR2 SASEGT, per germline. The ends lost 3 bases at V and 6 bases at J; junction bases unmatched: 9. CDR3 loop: CASSEGRGQVDGYTF. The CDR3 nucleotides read TGTGCCAGCAGTGAGGGCAGGGGGCAGGTGGATGGCTACACCTTC.

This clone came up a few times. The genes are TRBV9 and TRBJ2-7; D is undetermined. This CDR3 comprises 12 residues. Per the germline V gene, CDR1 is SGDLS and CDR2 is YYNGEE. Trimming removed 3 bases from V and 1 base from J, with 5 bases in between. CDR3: CASSGISYEQYF. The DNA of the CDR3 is TGTGCCAGCAGCGGGATTTCCTACGAGCAGTACTTC.

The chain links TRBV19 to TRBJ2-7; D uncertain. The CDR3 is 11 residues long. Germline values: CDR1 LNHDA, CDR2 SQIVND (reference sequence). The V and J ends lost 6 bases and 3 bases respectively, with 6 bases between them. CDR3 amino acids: CASSLIYEQYF. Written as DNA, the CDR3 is TGTGCCAGTAGCCTTATCTACGAGCAGTACTTC.

The CDR3 sequence is CASSPGTGGVSYEQYF. In DNA, the CDR3 is TGTGCCAGTAGTCCTGGGACAGGGGGTGTCTCCTACGAGCAGTACTTC. The chain links TRBV19 to TRBJ2-7; the match to TRBD1 covers 11 bases. The CDR3 is made up of 16 amino acids. Germline CDR1 reads LNHDA; CDR2 reads SQIVND (reference sequence). V lost 5 bases, J lost 0 bases, and 6 bases stayed unmatched.

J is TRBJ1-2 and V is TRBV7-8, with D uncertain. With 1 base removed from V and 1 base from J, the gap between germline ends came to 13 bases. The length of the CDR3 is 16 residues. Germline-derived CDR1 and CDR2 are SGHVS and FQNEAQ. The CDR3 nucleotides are TGTGCCAGCAGCTTAGGGAAGATACCAATTAACTATGGCTACACCTTC. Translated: CASSLGKIPINYGYTF.

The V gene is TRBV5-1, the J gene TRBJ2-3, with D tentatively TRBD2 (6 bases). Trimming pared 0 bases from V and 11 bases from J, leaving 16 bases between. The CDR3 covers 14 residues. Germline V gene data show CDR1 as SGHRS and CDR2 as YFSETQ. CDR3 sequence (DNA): TGCGCCAGCAGCTTGGCAGCAGGGACTGGGGAGCAGTATTTT. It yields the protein CASSLAAGTGEQYF.

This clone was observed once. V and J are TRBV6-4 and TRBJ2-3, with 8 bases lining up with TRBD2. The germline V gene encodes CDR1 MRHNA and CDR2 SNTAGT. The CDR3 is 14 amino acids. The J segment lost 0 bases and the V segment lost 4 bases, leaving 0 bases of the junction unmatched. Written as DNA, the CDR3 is TGTGCCAGCAGTGCTAGCGGGAGCACAGATACGCAGTATTTT. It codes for CASSASGSTDTQYF.

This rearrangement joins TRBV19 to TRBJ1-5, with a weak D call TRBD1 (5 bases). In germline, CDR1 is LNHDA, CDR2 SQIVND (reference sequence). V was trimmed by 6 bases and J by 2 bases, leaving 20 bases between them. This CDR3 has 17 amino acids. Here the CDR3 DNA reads TGTGCCAGTAGAAAACTGCCGGGACCTAAGGGCAATCAGCCCCAGCATTTT. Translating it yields CASRKLPGPKGNQPQHF.

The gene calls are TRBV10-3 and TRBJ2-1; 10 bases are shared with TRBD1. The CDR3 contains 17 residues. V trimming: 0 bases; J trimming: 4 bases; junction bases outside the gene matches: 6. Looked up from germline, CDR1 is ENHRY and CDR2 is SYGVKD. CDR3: CAISESWGQGIYNEQFF. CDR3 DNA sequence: TGTGCCATCAGTGAGTCTTGGGGACAGGGGATTTACAATGAGCAGTTCTTC.

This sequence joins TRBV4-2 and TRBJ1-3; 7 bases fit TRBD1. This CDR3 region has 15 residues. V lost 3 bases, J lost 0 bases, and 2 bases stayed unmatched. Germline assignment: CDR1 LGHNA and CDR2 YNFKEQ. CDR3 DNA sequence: TGTGCCAGCAGCCACGGGACAGCCTCTGGAAACACCATATATTTT. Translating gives CASSHGTASGNTIYF.

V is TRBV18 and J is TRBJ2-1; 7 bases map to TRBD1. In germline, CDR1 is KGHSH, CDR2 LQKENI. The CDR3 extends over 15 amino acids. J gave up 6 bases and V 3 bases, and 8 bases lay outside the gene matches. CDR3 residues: CASSPPSRGFNEQFF. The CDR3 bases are TGTGCCAGCTCACCGCCAAGCAGGGGGTTCAATGAGCAGTTCTTC.

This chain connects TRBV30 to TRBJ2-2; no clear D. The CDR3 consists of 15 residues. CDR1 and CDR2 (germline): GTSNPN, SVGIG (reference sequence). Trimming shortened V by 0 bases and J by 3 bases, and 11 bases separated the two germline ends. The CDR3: CAWSVGQYYTGELFF. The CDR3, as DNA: TGTGCCTGGAGTGTTGGTCAGTATTACACCGGGGAGCTGTTTTTT.

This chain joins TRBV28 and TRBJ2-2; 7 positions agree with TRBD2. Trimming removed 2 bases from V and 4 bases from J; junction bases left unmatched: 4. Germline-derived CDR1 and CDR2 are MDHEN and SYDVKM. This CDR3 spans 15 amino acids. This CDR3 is CASSLGGSRTGELFF. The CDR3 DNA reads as TGTGCCAGCAGTTTAGGCGGGAGCCGCACCGGGGAGCTGTTTTTT.

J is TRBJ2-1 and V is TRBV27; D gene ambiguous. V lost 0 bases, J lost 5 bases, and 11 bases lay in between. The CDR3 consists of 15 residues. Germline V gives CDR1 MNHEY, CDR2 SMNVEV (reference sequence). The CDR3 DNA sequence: TGTGCCAGCAGTTTATCAAGGCACACCAACAATGAGCAGTTCTTC. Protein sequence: CASSLSRHTNNEQFF.

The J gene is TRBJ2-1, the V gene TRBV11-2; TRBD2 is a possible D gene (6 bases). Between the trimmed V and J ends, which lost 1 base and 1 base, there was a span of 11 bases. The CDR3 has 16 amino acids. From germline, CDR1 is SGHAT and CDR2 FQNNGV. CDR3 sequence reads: CASSLGLGGSYNEQFF. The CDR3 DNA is TGTGCCAGCAGCTTAGGTCTGGGAGGATCCTACAATGAGCAGTTCTTC.

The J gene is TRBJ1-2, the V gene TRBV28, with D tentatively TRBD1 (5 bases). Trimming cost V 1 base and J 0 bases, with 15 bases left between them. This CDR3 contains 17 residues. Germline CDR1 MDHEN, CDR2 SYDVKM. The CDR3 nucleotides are TGTGCCAGCAGTTTATTTGCGGCAGGGTCTGCTAACTATGGCTACACCTTC. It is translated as CASSLFAAGSANYGYTF.

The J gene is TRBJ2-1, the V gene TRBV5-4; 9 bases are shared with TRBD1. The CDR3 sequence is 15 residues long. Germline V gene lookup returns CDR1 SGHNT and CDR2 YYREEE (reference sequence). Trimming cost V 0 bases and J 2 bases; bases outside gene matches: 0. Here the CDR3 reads CASSLGQGAYNEQFF. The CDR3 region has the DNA TGTGCCAGCAGCTTGGGACAGGGGGCCTACAATGAGCAGTTCTTC.

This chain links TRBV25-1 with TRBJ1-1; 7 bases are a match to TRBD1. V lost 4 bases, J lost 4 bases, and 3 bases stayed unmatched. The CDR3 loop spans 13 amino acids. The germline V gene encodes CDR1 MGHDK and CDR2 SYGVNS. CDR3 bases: TGTGCCAGCAGTGTCAGGGGGATCACTGAAGCTTTCTTT. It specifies CASSVRGITEAFF.

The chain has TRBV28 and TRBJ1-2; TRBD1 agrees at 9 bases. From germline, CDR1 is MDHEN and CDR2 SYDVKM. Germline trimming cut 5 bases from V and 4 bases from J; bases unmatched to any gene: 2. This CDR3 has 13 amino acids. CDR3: CASSPGQGYGYTF. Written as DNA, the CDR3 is TGTGCCAGCAGTCCGGGACAGGGCTATGGCTACACCTTC.

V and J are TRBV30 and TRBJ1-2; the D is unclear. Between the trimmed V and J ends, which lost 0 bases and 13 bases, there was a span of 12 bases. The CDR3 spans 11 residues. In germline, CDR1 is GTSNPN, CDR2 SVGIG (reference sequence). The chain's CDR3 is CAWSVGREGTF. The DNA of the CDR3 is TGTGCCTGGAGTGTGGGAAGGGAGGGCACCTTC. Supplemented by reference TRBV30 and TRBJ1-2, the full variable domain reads SQTIHQWPATLVQPVGSPLSLECTVEGTSNPNLYWYRQAAGRGLQLLFYSVGIGQISSEVPQNLSASRPQDRQFILSSKKLLLSDSGFYLCAWSVGREGTFGSGTRLTVV.

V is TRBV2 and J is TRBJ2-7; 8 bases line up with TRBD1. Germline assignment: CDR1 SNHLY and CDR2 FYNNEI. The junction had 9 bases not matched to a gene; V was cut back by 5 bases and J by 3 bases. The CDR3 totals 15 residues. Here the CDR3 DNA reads TGTGCCAGCAGTCCAACCCACACAGGGGGCTACGAGCAGTACTTC. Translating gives CASSPTHTGGYEQYF. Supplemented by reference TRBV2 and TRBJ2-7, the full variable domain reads EPEVTQTPSHQVTQMGQEVILRCVPISNHLYFYWYRQILGQKVEFLVSFYNNEISEKSEIFDDQFSVERPDGSNFTLKIRSTKLEDSAMYFCASSPTHTGGYEQYFGPGTRLTVT.

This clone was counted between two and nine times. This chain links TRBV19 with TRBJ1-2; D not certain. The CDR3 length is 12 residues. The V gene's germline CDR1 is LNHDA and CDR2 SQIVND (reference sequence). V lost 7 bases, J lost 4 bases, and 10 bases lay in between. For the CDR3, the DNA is TGTGCCAGTACTAGGAATTTCTATGGCTACACCTTC. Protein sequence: CASTRNFYGYTF.

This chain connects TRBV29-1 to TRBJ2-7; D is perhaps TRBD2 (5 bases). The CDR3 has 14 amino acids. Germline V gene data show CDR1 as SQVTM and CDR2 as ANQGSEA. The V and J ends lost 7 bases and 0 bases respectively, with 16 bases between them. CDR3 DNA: TGCAGCGCCCCCACTAGTGGGAGCTCCTACGAGCAGTACTTC. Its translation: CSAPTSGSSYEQYF.

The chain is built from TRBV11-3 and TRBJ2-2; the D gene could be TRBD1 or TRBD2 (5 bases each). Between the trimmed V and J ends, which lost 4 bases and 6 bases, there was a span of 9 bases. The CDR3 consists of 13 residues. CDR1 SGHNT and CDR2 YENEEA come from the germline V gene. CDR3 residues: CASSSGRAGELFF. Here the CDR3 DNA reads TGTGCCAGCAGCTCGGGGCGGGCCGGGGAGCTGTTTTTT.

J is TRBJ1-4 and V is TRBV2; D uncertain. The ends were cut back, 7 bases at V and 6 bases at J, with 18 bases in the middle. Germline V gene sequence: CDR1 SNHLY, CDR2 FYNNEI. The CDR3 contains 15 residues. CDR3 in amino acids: CASKARSFGDEKLFF. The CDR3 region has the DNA TGTGCCAGCAAAGCCAGGAGTTTTGGGGATGAAAAACTGTTTTTT.

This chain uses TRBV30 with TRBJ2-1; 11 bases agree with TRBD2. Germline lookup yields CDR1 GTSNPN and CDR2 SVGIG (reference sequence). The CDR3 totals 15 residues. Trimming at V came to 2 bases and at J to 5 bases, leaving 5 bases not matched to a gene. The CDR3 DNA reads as TGTGCCTGGAGTACCGGGACTAGCGGTAACAATGAGCAGTTCTTC. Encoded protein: CAWSTGTSGNNEQFF.